These T cell receptor beta chains were read from a single sample in a study of T cell responses to AZD1222 COVID-19 vaccine. Profiling relied on immunoSEQ multiplex PCR, and the TCRdb table lists in-frame clones only, not all of them. The table lists some 150,000 clones, about 91% of them singletons. The material was peripheral blood, obtained on day 0 of AZD1222 vaccination. Source of these receptors: an adult in good health. Each CDR3 is given with its conserved first and last residue. Fields, in order: J gene, D gene, clone size, V gene, CDR3 protein, CDR3 DNA. A D gene is named only where the DNA matches it firmly. Only some rows state a clone size, as once, few, many or a class for expanded clones.

J gene: TRBJ2-7
D gene: .
clone size: .
V gene: TRBV14
CDR3 protein: CASSRIEPGRLSEQYF
CDR3 DNA: TGTGCCAGCAGCCGGATAGAACCGGGACGGCTGTCCGAGCAGTACTTC

J gene: TRBJ2-3
D gene: .
clone size: .
V gene: TRBV5-1
CDR3 protein: CASSLGASTDTQYF
CDR3 DNA: TGCGCCAGCAGCTTGGGAGCTAGCACAGATACGCAGTATTTT

J gene: TRBJ1-5
D gene: .
clone size: .
V gene: TRBV18
CDR3 protein: CASSMGTNQPQHF
CDR3 DNA: TGTGCCAGCTCAATGGGGACAAATCAGCCCCAGCATTTT

J gene: TRBJ1-1
D gene: .
clone size: .
V gene: TRBV5-1
CDR3 protein: CASSLGPGLDTEAFF
CDR3 DNA: TGCGCCAGCAGCTTGGGCCCGGGCTTAGACACTGAAGCTTTCTTT

J gene: TRBJ2-2
D gene: .
clone size: few
V gene: TRBV6-4
CDR3 protein: CASSAEGGTGELFF
CDR3 DNA: TGTGCCAGCAGTGCGGAGGGGGGCACCGGGGAGCTGTTTTTT

J gene: TRBJ1-2
D gene: .
clone size: .
V gene: TRBV27
CDR3 protein: CASSFTGALGGYTF
CDR3 DNA: TGTGCCAGCAGTTTCACAGGAGCTCTCGGTGGCTACACCTTC

J gene: TRBJ1-2
D gene: .
clone size: .
V gene: TRBV6-2/TRBV6-3
CDR3 protein: CASSMSDGVDGYTF
CDR3 DNA: TGTGCCAGCAGTATGTCCGACGGGGTAGACGGCTACACCTTC

J gene: TRBJ2-7
D gene: TRBD1
clone size: .
V gene: TRBV7-8
CDR3 protein: CASSLTDRGLFHEQYF
CDR3 DNA: TGTGCCAGCAGCTTGACGGACAGGGGGCTCTTCCACGAGCAGTACTTC

J gene: TRBJ2-7
D gene: .
clone size: once
V gene: TRBV11-2
CDR3 protein: CASSSPGGQGIYEQYF
CDR3 DNA: TGTGCCAGCAGCTCCCCAGGGGGGCAGGGGATCTACGAGCAGTACTTC

J gene: TRBJ2-1
D gene: .
clone size: .
V gene: TRBV6-7
CDR3 protein: CASNPTSDEQFF
CDR3 DNA: TGTGCCAGCAATCCCACTTCGGATGAGCAGTTCTTC

J gene: TRBJ1-3
D gene: .
clone size: .
V gene: TRBV9
CDR3 protein: CASSPFGSHSGNTIYF
CDR3 DNA: TGTGCCAGCAGCCCCTTCGGTTCCCACTCTGGAAACACCATATATTTT

J gene: TRBJ2-2
D gene: .
clone size: .
V gene: TRBV7-2
CDR3 protein: CASSLATGTGELFF
CDR3 DNA: TGTGCCAGCAGCTTAGCAACCGGGACCGGGGAGCTGTTTTTT

J gene: TRBJ2-7
D gene: .
clone size: .
V gene: TRBV20-1
CDR3 protein: CSAGEVYEQYF
CDR3 DNA: TGCAGTGCCGGGGAGGTTTACGAGCAGTACTTC

J gene: TRBJ1-3
D gene: .
clone size: .
V gene: TRBV4-3
CDR3 protein: CASSQVSGLGNTIYF
CDR3 DNA: TGCGCCAGCAGCCAAGTGTCCGGGCTAGGAAACACCATATATTTT

J gene: TRBJ2-1
D gene: TRBD2
clone size: .
V gene: TRBV7-9
CDR3 protein: CASSSGLAVNNEQFF
CDR3 DNA: TGTGCCAGCAGCTCGGGACTAGCGGTCAACAATGAGCAGTTCTTC

J gene: TRBJ2-3
D gene: .
clone size: .
V gene: TRBV7-2
CDR3 protein: CASRPSHRTDTQYF
CDR3 DNA: TGTGCCAGCAGGCCGTCTCACCGCACAGATACGCAGTATTTT

J gene: TRBJ2-1
D gene: TRBD2
clone size: .
V gene: TRBV19
CDR3 protein: CAKTGGRDEQFF
CDR3 DNA: TGTGCCAAAACTGGCGGGAGAGATGAGCAGTTCTTC

J gene: TRBJ2-7
D gene: .
clone size: .
V gene: TRBV6-5
CDR3 protein: CASRADPSSYEQYF
CDR3 DNA: TGTGCCAGCAGGGCGGACCCCAGCTCCTACGAGCAGTACTTC

J gene: TRBJ2-2
D gene: .
clone size: .
V gene: TRBV28
CDR3 protein: CASNAVGGPSGTGELFF
CDR3 DNA: TGTGCCAGCAACGCTGTAGGCGGGCCTTCGGGCACCGGGGAGCTGTTTTTT

J gene: TRBJ2-1
D gene: TRBD1
clone size: .
V gene: TRBV19
CDR3 protein: CASKSAGGAYNEQFF
CDR3 DNA: TGTGCCAGTAAAAGCGCAGGGGGCGCCTACAATGAGCAGTTCTTC

J gene: TRBJ1-1
D gene: TRBD1
clone size: once
V gene: TRBV13
CDR3 protein: CASSLLGQSGPGTEAFF
CDR3 DNA: TGTGCCAGCAGCTTATTGGGACAGAGTGGCCCGGGGACTGAAGCTTTCTTT

J gene: TRBJ2-1
D gene: TRBD2
clone size: .
V gene: TRBV4-3
CDR3 protein: CASSQELAGGLSSYNEQFF
CDR3 DNA: TGCGCCAGCAGCCAAGAGCTAGCGGGAGGCCTGAGCTCCTACAATGAGCAGTTCTTC

J gene: TRBJ2-7
D gene: TRBD2
clone size: .
V gene: TRBV28
CDR3 protein: CASTKGTSGYEQYF
CDR3 DNA: TGTGCCAGCACCAAAGGGACTAGCGGTTACGAGCAGTACTTC

J gene: TRBJ1-2
D gene: TRBD1
clone size: once
V gene: TRBV28
CDR3 protein: CASRRGTGGGYGYTF
CDR3 DNA: TGTGCCAGCAGAAGAGGGACAGGGGGCGGCTATGGCTACACCTTC

J gene: TRBJ1-2
D gene: .
clone size: .
V gene: TRBV27
CDR3 protein: CASSSRTARYYTF
CDR3 DNA: TGTGCCAGCAGTTCTCGGACCGCTAGGTACTACACCTTC

J gene: TRBJ1-5
D gene: .
clone size: once
V gene: TRBV27
CDR3 protein: CASRGIGNQPQHF
CDR3 DNA: TGTGCCAGCAGGGGGATTGGCAATCAGCCCCAGCATTTT

J gene: TRBJ1-5
D gene: .
clone size: .
V gene: TRBV28
CDR3 protein: CASNVGDQPQHF
CDR3 DNA: TGTGCCAGCAATGTTGGGGATCAGCCCCAGCATTTT

J gene: TRBJ1-5
D gene: .
clone size: .
V gene: TRBV12-5
CDR3 protein: CASGLGQGGQPQHF
CDR3 DNA: TGTGCTAGTGGTTTGGGGCAGGGAGGGCAGCCCCAGCATTTT

J gene: TRBJ1-5
D gene: .
clone size: .
V gene: TRBV15
CDR3 protein: CATSRVGPRDQPQHF
CDR3 DNA: TGTGCCACCAGCAGAGTAGGGCCTAGGGATCAGCCCCAGCATTTT

J gene: TRBJ2-1
D gene: .
clone size: .
V gene: TRBV19
CDR3 protein: CASSIVGVPNNEQFF
CDR3 DNA: TGTGCCAGTAGTATAGTAGGGGTCCCGAACAATGAGCAGTTCTTC

J gene: TRBJ1-6
D gene: .
clone size: .
V gene: TRBV7-2
CDR3 protein: CASRIAGSPANSPLHF
CDR3 DNA: TGTGCCAGTAGAATTGCCGGATCCCCCGCAAATTCACCCCTCCACTTT

J gene: TRBJ2-1
D gene: .
clone size: .
V gene: TRBV9
CDR3 protein: CASSEVALQGEQFF
CDR3 DNA: TGTGCCAGCAGCGAGGTAGCATTACAGGGTGAGCAGTTCTTC

J gene: TRBJ2-3
D gene: TRBD2
clone size: .
V gene: TRBV28
CDR3 protein: CASSFAGGPADTQYF
CDR3 DNA: TGTGCCAGCAGTTTTGCGGGAGGGCCCGCAGATACGCAGTATTTT

J gene: TRBJ1-2
D gene: .
clone size: .
V gene: TRBV19
CDR3 protein: CASTRGGLYGYTF
CDR3 DNA: TGTGCCAGCACTCGGGGAGGGCTCTATGGCTACACCTTC

J gene: TRBJ2-5
D gene: .
clone size: .
V gene: TRBV20-1
CDR3 protein: CSASPVGTFQETQYF
CDR3 DNA: TGCAGTGCCAGTCCGGTCGGGACTTTTCAAGAGACCCAGTACTTC

J gene: TRBJ1-1
D gene: .
clone size: .
V gene: TRBV19
CDR3 protein: CASSIGQTDTEAFF
CDR3 DNA: TGTGCCAGTAGTATAGGGCAGACGGACACTGAAGCTTTCTTT

J gene: TRBJ1-2
D gene: .
clone size: .
V gene: TRBV12-3/TRBV12-4
CDR3 protein: CASSLARVRGYTF
CDR3 DNA: TGTGCCAGCAGTTTAGCAAGAGTCCGGGGCTACACCTTC